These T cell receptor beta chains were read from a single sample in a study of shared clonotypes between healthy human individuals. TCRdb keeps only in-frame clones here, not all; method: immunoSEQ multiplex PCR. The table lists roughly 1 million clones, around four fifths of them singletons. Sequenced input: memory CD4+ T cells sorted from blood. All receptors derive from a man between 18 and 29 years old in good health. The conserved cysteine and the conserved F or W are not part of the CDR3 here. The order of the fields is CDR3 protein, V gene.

ASWAFTGEETQY,TRBV19
ASSERQGYTEAF,TRBV10-1
ASSAQYEQY,TRBV2
ASSFGTHTGNTIY,TRBV11-2
ASSLTGGRGSYEQY,TRBV11-2
ASSPIGENTGELF,TRBV7-3
ASSQAAGTYNSPLH,TRBV4-2
ASSPLSGRGSGELF,TRBV7-7
ASSLSGTGGLLGQF,TRBV11-3
ASSLVGWGRQETQY,TRBV5-1
ASSTSGGAQETQY,TRBV7-7
ASRISGANVLT,TRBV14
ASSTGLAKQETQY,TRBV11-3
ASSQGTNEKLF,TRBV14
AWRKTGSGANVLT,TRBV30
ASNQGASGANVLT,TRBV7-2
ASSYRTGAQETQY,TRBV13
ASSPILGELF,TRBV4-1
ASSSFGTRDGNTQY,TRBV5-1
ASSPPRGAREQY,TRBV28
ASRAGREKLF,TRBV19
ASRGTVNEQF,TRBV2
ASSVSGTANSPLH,TRBV25-1
ASSIDALSYVLT,TRBV19
ASSALQGAYNEQF,TRBV9
ASSERASGSGDEQF,TRBV2
ASSGTSGSNIQY,TRBV5-1